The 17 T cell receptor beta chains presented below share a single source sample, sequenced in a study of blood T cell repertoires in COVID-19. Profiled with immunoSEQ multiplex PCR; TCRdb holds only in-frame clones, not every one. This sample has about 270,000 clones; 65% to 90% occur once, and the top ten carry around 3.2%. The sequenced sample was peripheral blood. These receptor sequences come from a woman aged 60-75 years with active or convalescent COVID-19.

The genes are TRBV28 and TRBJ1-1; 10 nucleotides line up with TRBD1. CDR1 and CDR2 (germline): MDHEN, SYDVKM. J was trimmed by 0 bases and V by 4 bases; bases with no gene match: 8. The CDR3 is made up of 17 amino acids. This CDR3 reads CASSSRTGGRMNTEAFF. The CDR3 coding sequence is TGTGCCAGCAGTTCAAGGACAGGGGGAAGGATGAACACTGAAGCTTTCTTT.

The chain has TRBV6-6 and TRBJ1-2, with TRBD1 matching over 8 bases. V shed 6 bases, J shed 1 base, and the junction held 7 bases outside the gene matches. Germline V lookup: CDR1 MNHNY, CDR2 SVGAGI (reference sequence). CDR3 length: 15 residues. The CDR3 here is CASSLDRGRNYGYTF. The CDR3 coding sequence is TGTGCCAGCAGCCTCGACAGGGGCCGTAACTATGGCTACACCTTC.

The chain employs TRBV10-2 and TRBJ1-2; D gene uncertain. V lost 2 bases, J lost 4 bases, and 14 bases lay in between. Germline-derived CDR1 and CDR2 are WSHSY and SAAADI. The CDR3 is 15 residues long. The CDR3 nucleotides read TGCGCCAGCAGTGAGCAAGAGGTCCCCTTCTATGGCTACACCTTC. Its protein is CASSEQEVPFYGYTF.

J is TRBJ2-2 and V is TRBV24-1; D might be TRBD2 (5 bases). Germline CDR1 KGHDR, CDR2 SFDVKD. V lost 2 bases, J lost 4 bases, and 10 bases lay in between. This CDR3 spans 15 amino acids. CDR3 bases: TGTGCCACCAGTGATTCGAGGGTTGGCACCGGGGAGCTGTTTTTT. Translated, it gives CATSDSRVGTGELFF.

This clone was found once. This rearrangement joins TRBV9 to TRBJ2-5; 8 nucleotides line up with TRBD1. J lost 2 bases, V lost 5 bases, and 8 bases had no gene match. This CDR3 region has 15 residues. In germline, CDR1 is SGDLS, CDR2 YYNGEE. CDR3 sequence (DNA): TGTGCCAGCAGTGAAGGACAGGGATGGCAAGAGACCCAGTACTTC. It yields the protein CASSEGQGWQETQYF.

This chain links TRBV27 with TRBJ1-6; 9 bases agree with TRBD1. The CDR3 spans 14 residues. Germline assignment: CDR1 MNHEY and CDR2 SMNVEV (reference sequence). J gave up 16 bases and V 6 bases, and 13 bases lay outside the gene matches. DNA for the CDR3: TGTGCCAGCAGCCCGCCCGGGACAGGGTCAAGGCTCCACTTT. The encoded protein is CASSPPGTGSRLHF.

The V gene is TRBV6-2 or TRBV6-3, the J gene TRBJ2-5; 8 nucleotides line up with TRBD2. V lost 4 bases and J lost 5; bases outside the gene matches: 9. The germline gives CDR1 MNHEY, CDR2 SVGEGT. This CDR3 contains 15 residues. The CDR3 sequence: CASSSPLLADETQYF. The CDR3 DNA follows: TGTGCCAGCAGTTCCCCCTTACTAGCGGACGAGACCCAGTACTTC.

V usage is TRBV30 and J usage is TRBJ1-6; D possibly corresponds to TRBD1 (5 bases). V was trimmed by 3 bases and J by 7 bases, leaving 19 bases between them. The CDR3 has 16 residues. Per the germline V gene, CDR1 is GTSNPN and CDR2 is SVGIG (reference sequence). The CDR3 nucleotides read TGTGCCTGGAGCGCCCTGATCAGGGCAGGGAATTCACCCCTCCACTTT. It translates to CAWSALIRAGNSPLHF.

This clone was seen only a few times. The CDR3 DNA sequence: TGTGCCAGCAGCTTAGGGGGGAGGTCGGAGACCCAGTACTTC. This encodes CASSLGGRSETQYF. The rearrangement joins TRBV7-9 to TRBJ2-5; D is possibly TRBD2 (6 bases). The germline V gene has CDR1 SEHNR and CDR2 FQNEAQ (reference sequence). The CDR3 runs to 14 residues. V gave up 1 base and J gave up 5 bases, with 11 bases separating them.

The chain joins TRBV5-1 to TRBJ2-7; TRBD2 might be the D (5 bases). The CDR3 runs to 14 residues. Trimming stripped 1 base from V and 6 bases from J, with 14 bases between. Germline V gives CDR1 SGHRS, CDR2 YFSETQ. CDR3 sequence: CASSLTGSTAEQYF. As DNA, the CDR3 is TGCGCCAGCAGCTTGACGGGGAGCACGGCCGAGCAGTACTTC.

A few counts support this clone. Written as DNA, the CDR3 is TGTGCCAGCAGCCAAGGGGAGGTTTGGAATCAGCCCCAGCATTTT. Translating gives CASSQGEVWNQPQHF. The rearrangement joins TRBV4-2 to TRBJ1-5; D unresolved. Germline V gives CDR1 LGHNA, CDR2 YNFKEQ. Between the trimmed V and J ends, which lost 1 base and 4 bases, there was a span of 11 bases. The CDR3 consists of 15 residues.

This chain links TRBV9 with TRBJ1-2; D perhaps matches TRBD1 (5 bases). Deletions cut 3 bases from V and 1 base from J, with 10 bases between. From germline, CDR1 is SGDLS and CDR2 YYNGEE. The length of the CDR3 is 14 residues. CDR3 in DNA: TGTGCCAGCAGCGGACAGCCTAATAACTATGGCTACACCTTC. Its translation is CASSGQPNNYGYTF.

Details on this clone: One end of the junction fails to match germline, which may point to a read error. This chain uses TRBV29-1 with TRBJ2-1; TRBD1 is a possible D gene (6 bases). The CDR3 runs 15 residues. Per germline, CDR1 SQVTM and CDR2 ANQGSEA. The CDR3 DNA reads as TGCAGCGTTCAAGAGAAACCGGACAGTCCCCATGAGCAGTTCTTC. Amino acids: CSVQEKPDSPHEQFF.

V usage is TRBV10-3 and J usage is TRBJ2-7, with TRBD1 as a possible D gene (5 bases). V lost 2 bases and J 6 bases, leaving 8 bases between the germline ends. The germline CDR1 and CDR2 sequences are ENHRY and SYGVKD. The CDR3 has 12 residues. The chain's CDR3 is CAISEQGGEQYF. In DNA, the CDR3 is TGTGCCATCAGTGAGCAGGGTGGCGAGCAGTACTTC.

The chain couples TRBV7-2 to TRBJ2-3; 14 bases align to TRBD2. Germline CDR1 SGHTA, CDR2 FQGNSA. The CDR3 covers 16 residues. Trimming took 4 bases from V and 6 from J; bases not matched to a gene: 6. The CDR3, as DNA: TGTGCCAGCAGCTCAAGACTAGCGGGGGGGCGTGATACGCAGTATTTT. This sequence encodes CASSSRLAGGRDTQYF.

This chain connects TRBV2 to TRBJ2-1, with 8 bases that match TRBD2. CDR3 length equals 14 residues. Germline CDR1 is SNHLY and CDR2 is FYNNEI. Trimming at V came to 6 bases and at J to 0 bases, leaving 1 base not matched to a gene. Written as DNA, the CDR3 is TGTGCCAGCAGGGGACTAGTCTCCTACAATGAGCAGTTCTTC. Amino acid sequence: CASRGLVSYNEQFF.

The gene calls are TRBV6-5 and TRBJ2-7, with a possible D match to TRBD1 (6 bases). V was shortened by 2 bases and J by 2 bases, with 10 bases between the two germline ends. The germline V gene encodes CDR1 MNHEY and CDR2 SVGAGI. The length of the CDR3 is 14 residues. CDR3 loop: CASSYGTTTYEQYF. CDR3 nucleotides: TGTGCCAGCAGTTACGGGACAACTACCTACGAGCAGTACTTC.